One T cell receptor (beta chain) is described in this entry. Its antigen is unknown. J was trimmed by 4 bases and V by 7 bases; bases with no gene match: 6. The CDR3 loop spans 14 amino acids. Germline lookup yields CDR1 LGHNT and CDR2 FRNRAP. Only in-frame clones appear in the TCRdb table, and some are missing; sequencing was by immunoSEQ multiplex PCR. The profile shows around 86,000 clones, about 94% of them singletons. The sample belongs to a study of cytomegalovirus exposure and HLA in healthy donors. General study points: TCR beta chains numbering roughly 150 were designated cytomegalovirus-associated. The TCR clusters that emerged in the first cohort tended, a later analysis found, to co-occur in the roughly 120 validation repertoires. Most TCR sequences were uncommon, yet certain public TCRs appeared in many donors. A few CMV-associated chains proved CMV antigen-specific in vitro.

This chain connects TRBV12-5 to TRBJ2-2, with TRBD1 identical over 7 bases. Sequenced material: PBMCs. This TCR was sampled from a woman younger than 45 in good health and CMV-seropositive. The CDR3 loop reads CASASNRGTGELFF. The CDR3 nucleotides are TGTGCTAGTGCCTCAAACAGGGGCACCGGGGAGCTGTTTTTT.